Following are 25 T cell receptor beta chains from one sample sequenced in a study of T cells in Graves' hyperthyroidism and ophthalmopathy. TCR beta CDR3 sequences were amplified from RNA transcripts. When the TCR CDR3 underwent first-round RT-PCR, the HTBI primer set was used. TCRdb analysed the multiplex PCR reads with MiXCR anew, one entry per CDR3 protein. The sample contains fewer than 350,000 distinct CDR3 sequences, roughly 19% of which appear only once. The sample comprised blood. The receptors originated from a man aged 45-60 years with Graves' ophthalmopathy.

This clonotype was recorded many times. The genes are TRBV20-1 and TRBJ1-1; D call uncertain. CDR1 and CDR2 (germline): DFQATT, SNEGSKA (reference sequence). The CDR3 totals 13 residues. V lost 3 bases, J lost 1 base, and 9 bases lay in between. The CDR3 spells CSASGVQNTEAFF. CDR3 DNA: TGCAGTGCTAGTGGTGTGCAGAACACTGAAGCTTTCTTT.

This clonotype was seen at least ten times. The genes are TRBV11-2 and TRBJ1-5; a possible D gene is TRBD1 (6 bases). V was clipped by 2 bases and J by 9 bases, with 8 bases between them. Germline V lookup: CDR1 SGHAT, CDR2 FQNNGV. CDR3 length equals 12 residues. In DNA, the CDR3 is TGTGCCAGCAGCTTAAGGGGGGGGCCCCAGCATTTT. Its protein product is CASSLRGGPQHF.

This chain uses TRBV5-1 with TRBJ2-5, with a tentative D call TRBD1 (5 bases). The V gene lost 0 bases and the J gene lost 2 bases, with 14 bases spanning the gap. Germline CDR1 reads SGHRS; CDR2 reads YFSETQ. CDR3 size: 16 residues. The CDR3 sequence is CASSLDVGVRQETQYF. As DNA, the CDR3 is TGCGCCAGCAGCTTGGATGTAGGGGTTCGGCAAGAGACCCAGTACTTC.

This clonotype was observed many times. The V call is TRBV20-1, the J call TRBJ2-5; D possibly matches TRBD1 or TRBD2 (5 bases each). Trimming pared 2 bases from V and 6 bases from J, leaving 13 bases between. The germline gives CDR1 DFQATT, CDR2 SNEGSKA (reference sequence). CDR3 length equals 13 residues. The CDR3 coding sequence is TGCAGTGCTAGATTGTCAGGGACCCAGACCCAGTACTTC. Amino acid sequence: CSARLSGTQTQYF.

This clonotype was recorded at least ten times. The rearrangement links TRBV5-1 to TRBJ2-1, with D perhaps TRBD1 (5 bases). This CDR3 is built from 16 residues. CDR1 SGHRS and CDR2 YFSETQ come from the germline V gene. Trimming removed 2 bases at V and 8 bases at J, with 20 bases between. As DNA, the CDR3 is TGCGCCAGCAGCTTAACAGGTACAACCCTTACAGATGAGCAGTTCTTC. Translated, it gives CASSLTGTTLTDEQFF.

In its sample, this clonotype was seen many times. The chain employs TRBV29-1 and TRBJ2-7; 11 bases are shared with TRBD1. With 7 bases clipped from V and 6 bases from J, the junction kept 14 bases outside the gene matches. This CDR3 comprises 15 residues. The V gene's germline CDR1 is SQVTM and CDR2 ANQGSEA. The CDR3 DNA reads TGCAGCGCTCGTGGGGTGGGACAGGGGGTAAGCGAGCAGTACTTC. It is translated as CSARGVGQGVSEQYF.

In this sample, this clonotype turned up many times. The chain joins TRBV5-1 to TRBJ2-3; 8 positions agree with TRBD2. Germline trimming cut 4 bases from V and 6 bases from J; bases unmatched to any gene: 13. In germline, CDR1 is SGHRS, CDR2 YFSETQ. CDR3 length equals 16 residues. The CDR3 DNA reads as TGCGCCAGCAGCCTGTCACTGGGGACTAGTACTGATACGCAGTATTTT. Its protein is CASSLSLGTSTDTQYF.

This clonotype was seen a few times. A read error may produce the germline difference seen at one junction end. This chain links TRBV7-7 with TRBJ2-2; D possibly corresponds to TRBD2 (5 bases). The germline V gene encodes CDR1 SSHAT and CDR2 FNYEAQ (reference sequence). There are 15 residues in the CDR3. The CDR3: CASSSSGVNTGELFF. The CDR3 coding sequence is TGTGCTAGCAGCTCCAGCGGAGTCAACACCGGGGAGCTGTTTTTT.

This clonotype has only a few counts. This chain links TRBV3-1 with TRBJ1-2, with a possible D match to TRBD1 (5 bases). The germline gives CDR1 LGHDT, CDR2 YNNKEL (reference sequence). The ends were cut back, 1 base at V and 0 bases at J, with 9 bases in the middle. This CDR3 has 15 amino acids. The CDR3 spells CASSQGTGTNYGYTF. CDR3 bases: TGTGCCAGCAGCCAAGGAACAGGTACTAACTATGGCTACACCTTC.

This chain uses TRBV15 with TRBJ2-1, with 7 bases that match TRBD2. CDR1 LNHNV and CDR2 YYDKDF come from the germline V gene (reference sequence). The CDR3 is made up of 15 amino acids. The V and J ends lost 1 base and 9 bases, in that order; junction bases with no gene match: 9. Here the CDR3 reads CATSRGGRGAVEQFF. The CDR3 nucleotides are TGTGCCACCAGCAGAGGGGGGAGGGGAGCGGTTGAGCAGTTCTTC.

This clonotype came up many times. The V call is TRBV28, the J call TRBJ1-3; no firm D call. The CDR3 contains 16 residues. Per germline, CDR1 MDHEN and CDR2 SYDVKM. Trimming removed 6 bases at V and 0 bases at J, with 15 bases between. Here the CDR3 reads CASSPHPKPSGNTIYF. CDR3 nucleotides: TGTGCCAGCAGCCCTCATCCCAAGCCCTCTGGAAACACCATATATTTT.

This clonotype appeared a few times. V and J are TRBV10-3 and TRBJ2-7; D perhaps matches TRBD2 (5 bases). This CDR3 contains 15 residues. V lost 0 bases and J 3 bases, leaving 12 bases between the germline ends. The V gene's germline CDR1 is ENHRY and CDR2 SYGVKD. The CDR3 nucleotides read TGTGCCATCAGTGAGTCGATGTCCGGAGGCTACGAGCAGTACTTC. Encoded protein: CAISESMSGGYEQYF.

The chain uses TRBV5-1 and TRBJ2-5; 9 bases fit TRBD1. The CDR3 covers 15 residues. CDR1 and CDR2 from the germline V gene are SGHRS and YFSETQ. J lost 2 bases, V lost 2 bases, and 4 bases had no gene match. CDR3 loop: CASSLQGASQETQYF. CDR3 DNA: TGCGCCAGCAGCTTACAGGGGGCGAGTCAAGAGACCCAGTACTTC.

The table lists this clonotype with many counts. The chain has TRBV6-6 and TRBJ1-1; no reliable D call. The CDR3 totals 12 residues. Germline V gene lookup returns CDR1 MNHNY and CDR2 SVGAGI (reference sequence). V lost 0 bases and J lost 6, with 5 bases in between. This chain's CDR3 is CASSYSSAEAFF. As DNA, the CDR3 is TGTGCCAGCAGTTACTCCTCCGCTGAAGCTTTCTTT.

This chain uses TRBV15 with TRBJ2-4; 9 nucleotides line up with TRBD1. After removal of 0 bases from V and 1 base from J, the junction contained 1 base not matched to a gene. The germline V gene has CDR1 LNHNV and CDR2 YYDKDF (reference sequence). This CDR3 contains 16 residues. The CDR3 sequence: CATSRDGTGAKNIQYF. CDR3 coding DNA: TGTGCCACCAGCAGAGACGGGACAGGGGCCAAAAACATTCAGTACTTC.

The chain couples TRBV29-1 to TRBJ1-2, with D perhaps matching TRBD1 (6 bases). The germline V gene encodes CDR1 SQVTM and CDR2 ANQGSEA. With 0 bases removed from V and 8 bases from J, the gap between germline ends came to 13 bases. The CDR3 has 13 residues. The DNA for the CDR3 is TGCAGCGTTGAAGAGCGAGGGGGTTTCGGCTACACCTTC. Translation gives CSVEERGGFGYTF.

The chain is built from TRBV7-2 and TRBJ2-7, with 8 bases matching TRBD1. The CDR3 consists of 16 residues. The junction had 12 bases not matched to a gene; V was cut back by 4 bases and J by 4 bases. Germline CDR1 reads SGHTA; CDR2 reads FQGNSA. CDR3: CASSSAGTGVLYEQYF. Here the CDR3 DNA reads TGTGCCAGCAGCTCAGCCGGGACAGGCGTTTTATACGAGCAGTACTTC.

The chain employs TRBV6-1 and TRBJ1-2; 9 nucleotides align to TRBD1. V lost 6 bases to trimming and J lost 4 bases; unmatched junction nucleotides: 9. The CDR3 sequence is 15 residues long. Germline V gene sequence: CDR1 MNHNS, CDR2 SASEGT. CDR3 loop: CASRTGTGTFYGYTF. The CDR3 DNA reads as TGTGCCAGCAGAACCGGGACAGGGACGTTCTATGGCTACACCTTC.

This clonotype was observed many times. This chain joins TRBV20-1 and TRBJ2-1; possibly TRBD1 for D (6 bases). V was trimmed by 4 bases and J by 4 bases, leaving 11 bases between them. The CDR3 runs 13 residues. The germline CDR1 and CDR2 sequences are DFQATT and SNEGSKA (reference sequence). CDR3 in DNA: TGCAGTGCTACCGGGACACCTTACAATGAGCAGTTCTTC. Protein sequence: CSATGTPYNEQFF.

This clonotype was recorded many times. The V and J genes are TRBV7-2 and TRBJ2-5; D is perhaps TRBD2 (5 bases). CDR1 and CDR2 from the germline V gene are SGHTA and FQGNSA. V lost 1 base and J 1 base, leaving 7 bases between the germline ends. The CDR3 has 14 amino acids. CDR3 nucleotide sequence: TGTGCCAGCAGCTTAGACAGCGGCCAAGAGACCCAGTACTTC. Protein sequence: CASSLDSGQETQYF.

This clonotype was seen many times. This chain uses TRBV7-9 with TRBJ2-7, with D perhaps TRBD2 (6 bases). The germline gives CDR1 SEHNR, CDR2 FQNEAQ (reference sequence). V lost 5 bases and J 3 bases, leaving 14 bases between the germline ends. The CDR3 runs to 14 residues. For the CDR3, the DNA is TGTGCCAGCAGCGCGGCGGGGATGAACTACGAGCAGTACTTC. Amino acids: CASSAAGMNYEQYF.

The CDR3 loop reads CSAKEGAAGNTIYF. CDR3 bases: TGCAGTGCTAAAGAGGGGGCGGCTGGAAACACCATATATTTT. J is TRBJ1-3 and V is TRBV20-1; 7 bases agree with TRBD1. Germline-derived CDR1 and CDR2 are DFQATT and SNEGSKA (reference sequence). The CDR3 runs to 14 residues. V trimming: 4 bases; J trimming: 2 bases; junction bases outside the gene matches: 5.

This clonotype came up a few times. This sequence joins TRBV20-1 and TRBJ2-1; 9 bases fit TRBD2. Per the germline V gene, CDR1 is DFQATT and CDR2 is SNEGSKA (reference sequence). The CDR3 runs to 15 residues. V lost 4 bases and J lost 2; bases outside the gene matches: 6. The CDR3 here is CSAMIAGEPYNEQFF. Here the CDR3 DNA reads TGCAGTGCTATGATAGCGGGAGAGCCCTACAATGAGCAGTTCTTC.

Comment on this clonotype: At one boundary the junction diverges from the germline segment, which might be a read error. The V call is TRBV6-1, the J call TRBJ1-2, with D possibly being TRBD1 (5 bases). Germline V gene lookup returns CDR1 MNHNS and CDR2 SASEGT. The CDR3 covers 12 residues. The CDR3, as DNA: TGTGCCAGCCTGGGGGGGATTTATGTCTACACCTTC. This gives the protein CASLGGIYVYTF.

In the case of this clonotype: A much larger clone differs from this one at a single base, so this may be a read error. The CDR3 nucleotides read TGTGCCTGGAGTGTAACCGAAAGGCAAAGTGGCTACACCTTC. As protein: CAWSVTERQSGYTF. The V call is TRBV30, the J call TRBJ1-2; D uncertain. This CDR3 has 14 amino acids. The V end lost 0 bases, the J end lost 7 bases, and 15 bases lay between the germline ends. Germline V CDR1 and CDR2: GTSNPN, SVGIG (reference sequence).